The clone carrying this TCR beta chain was seen a handful of times. What it binds is not known. TCRdb analysed the reads with MiXCR anew, one entry per CDR3 protein. Of about 570,000 distinct CDR3 sequences in the sample, approximately 40% are singletons; the top ten hold 48%. Trimming at V came to 5 bases and at J to 6 bases, leaving 9 bases not matched to a gene. CDR3 length equals 15 residues. These data are taken from a study of T cell repertoires in cytomegalovirus infection. Overall study context: Recently described HLA-C-restricted plus well-studied HLA-B-restricted CMV epitopes were used. Public TCR beta signature analysis indicated the presence of both CMV infection and matching HLA type.

Regarding the study as a whole: HLA-C-restricted CMV clonotypes gave the most frequent clonotype in two of eight donors. Cumulative public TCR beta family frequency identified carriers of CMV plus the relevant HLA.

The receptor was isolated from a human donor in good health (CMV status not recorded). Some clones in this sample may be carry-over from other donors' samples. The chain has TRBV12-3 or TRBV12-4 and TRBJ2-1; 8 bases align to TRBD2. The specimen was cultured PBMCs, collected from culture after CMV antigen stimulation. The CDR3 DNA follows: TGTGCCAGCAGTCCTAGGACTAGCCAGGCCAATGAGCAGTTCTTC. Translation gives CASSPRTSQANEQFF.